The 30 T cell receptor beta chains listed next were all sequenced from one sample in a study of response to subunit inactivated influenza vaccine. TCRdb re-analysed the RT-PCR reads in MiXCR, keeping a single row per CDR3 protein. This sample has some 500,000 distinct CDR3 sequences; roughly 23% occur once, and the top ten carry less than 2.5%. The source material was CD4+ T cells sorted from PBMCs, sampled less than 6 days after vaccination. The receptors originated from a man aged 50-59 years who received an inactivated influenza vaccine.

The chain has TRBV7-8 and TRBJ2-2, with 8 bases aligning to TRBD1. CDR1 is SGHVS, CDR2 FQNEAQ, per germline. V shed 5 bases and J 7 bases; nucleotides not matched to a gene: 12. The CDR3 sequence is 16 residues long. Written as DNA, the CDR3 is TGTGCCAGCAGCCCCGATGCCAGACAGGGGCTCGGGGAGCTGTTTTTT. Protein sequence: CASSPDARQGLGELFF.

This clonotype was counted once. The chain joins TRBV2 to TRBJ2-7; D is possibly TRBD1 (5 bases). CDR3 size: 14 residues. Deletions cut 5 bases from V and 0 bases from J, with 11 bases between. Looked up from germline, CDR1 is SNHLY and CDR2 is FYNNEI. The CDR3 region has the DNA TGTGCCAGCAGTAAGGAAGGGGTCTCCTACGAGCAGTACTTC. This sequence encodes CASSKEGVSYEQYF.

This clonotype has only a few counts. A junction boundary mismatches the germline segment, possibly from a read error. The V call is TRBV6-2 or TRBV6-3, the J call TRBJ2-7; TRBD2 matches at 9 bases. This CDR3 contains 11 residues. CDR1 and CDR2 from the germline V gene are MNHEY and SVGEGT. The CDR3 coding sequence is TGTGCCAGCAGGCAAACTAGCGGGTGCGTCTTC. It specifies CASRQTSGCVF.

The chain links TRBV28 to TRBJ2-3, with D perhaps matching TRBD1 or TRBD2 (6 bases each). The V end lost 10 bases, the J end lost 5 bases, and 19 bases lay between the germline ends. This CDR3 contains 14 residues. Germline-derived CDR1 and CDR2 are MDHEN and SYDVKM. CDR3 DNA sequence: TGTGCCACCTCCCTGGGGGCCGGGGGAGATACGCAGTATTTT. Translation: CATSLGAGGDTQYF.

On this clonotype: A much bigger clone sits one base away, suggesting this may be a read error. The V and J genes are TRBV12-3 or TRBV12-4 and TRBJ2-5; tentative D call: TRBD1 (6 bases). The CDR3 sequence is 14 residues long. The CDR3: CARSLGASQETQYF. CDR3 nucleotides: TGTGCCAGGAGTTTGGGGGCAAGCCAAGAGACCCAGTACTTC.

This sequence joins TRBV5-6 and TRBJ1-2; D unclear. Trimming pared 1 base from V and 6 bases from J, leaving 10 bases between. This CDR3 spans 13 amino acids. Per germline, CDR1 SGHDT and CDR2 YYEEEE. CDR3 DNA: TGTGCCAGCAGCTTGCCCCGAAGGCATGGCTACACCTTC. It is translated as CASSLPRRHGYTF.

V is TRBV7-8 and J is TRBJ2-5, with 9 bases aligning to TRBD2. V lost 1 base and J lost 3; bases outside the gene matches: 9. The germline gives CDR1 SGHVS, CDR2 FQNEAQ. The CDR3 is 17 residues long. The CDR3 sequence: CASSLERLADHEETQYF. In nucleotides, the CDR3 is TGTGCCAGCAGCTTAGAGAGACTAGCGGATCATGAAGAGACCCAGTACTTC.

The sample holds a few counts of this clonotype. The chain links TRBV5-1 to TRBJ1-6, with TRBD1 identical over 7 bases. The germline gives CDR1 SGHRS, CDR2 YFSETQ. CDR3 length: 17 residues. Trimming cost V 2 bases and J 5 bases; bases outside gene matches: 10. CDR3 loop: CASSFGPQGVDNSPLHF. The DNA of the CDR3 is TGCGCCAGCAGCTTTGGCCCCCAGGGGGTGGATAATTCACCCCTCCACTTT.

This chain uses TRBV10-3 with TRBJ1-1; weak D call: TRBD1 (5 bases). V lost 3 bases and J lost 3, with 17 bases in between. CDR1 and CDR2 from the germline V gene are ENHRY and SYGVKD. The CDR3 covers 16 residues. CDR3 residues: CAISDLIKGFDTEAFF. In DNA, the CDR3 is TGTGCCATCAGTGATCTGATAAAGGGGTTCGACACTGAAGCTTTCTTT.

In this sample, this clonotype turned up a few times. This rearrangement joins TRBV12-3 or TRBV12-4 to TRBJ2-5, with D uncertain. V was pared by 3 bases and J by 5 bases, with 22 bases between. This CDR3 has 17 residues. The CDR3 DNA follows: TGTGCCAGCAGTTTGCCTCACCACGGGCCCGTCGGGGAGACCCAGTACTTC. Protein product: CASSLPHHGPVGETQYF.

The rearrangement joins TRBV7-9 to TRBJ2-2; maybe TRBD2 (5 bases). The CDR3 length is 14 residues. Trimming took off 4 bases at V and 6 bases at J, with 12 bases between the two ends. Germline V CDR1 and CDR2: SEHNR, FQNEAQ (reference sequence). For the CDR3, the DNA is TGTGCCAGCAGCTCGTTCGGGGTGGCCGGGGAGCTGTTTTTT. It specifies CASSSFGVAGELFF.

V gene TRBV4-3 combines with J gene TRBJ1-2; D might be TRBD1 (5 bases). The CDR3 is made up of 14 amino acids. Germline lookup yields CDR1 LGHNA and CDR2 YSLEER. V was shortened by 0 bases and J by 8 bases, with 13 bases between the two germline ends. CDR3 residues: CASSQDLAGPGYTF. The CDR3, as DNA: TGCGCCAGCAGCCAAGATCTCGCAGGGCCCGGCTACACCTTC.

The chain couples TRBV5-5 to TRBJ1-6; perhaps TRBD1 as D (6 bases). Germline CDR1 and CDR2: SGHKS and YYEKEE (reference sequence). The CDR3 spans 15 residues. The V and J ends lost 4 bases and 10 bases respectively, with 18 bases between them. The CDR3 spells CASSVGDTFLSPLHF. CDR3 in DNA: TGTGCCAGCAGCGTTGGGGACACATTTTTATCACCCCTCCACTTT.

The chain joins TRBV5-1 to TRBJ2-7, with TRBD1 matching 8 bases. Germline V CDR1 and CDR2: SGHRS, YFSETQ. Losses at the gene ends were 4 bases for V and 4 bases for J; bases not matched to a gene: 7. This CDR3 has 14 residues. CDR3 sequence: CASSQETGEYEQYF. The CDR3 DNA follows: TGCGCCAGCAGCCAGGAGACAGGGGAATACGAGCAGTACTTC.

V is TRBV3-1 and J is TRBJ2-1, with a possible D match to TRBD2 (6 bases). Germline V gene sequence: CDR1 LGHDT, CDR2 YNNKEL (reference sequence). Between the trimmed V and J ends, which lost 3 bases and 0 bases, there was a span of 18 bases. The CDR3 extends over 18 amino acids. CDR3 bases: TGTGCCAGCAGCCAGCCGCTGGGACGGGGGAGCTCCTACAATGAGCAGTTCTTC. Residues: CASSQPLGRGSSYNEQFF.

This clonotype was counted between two and nine times. This rearrangement joins TRBV20-1 to TRBJ2-2, with D possibly TRBD2 on 6 matching bases. The germline V and J ends were trimmed by 0 bases and 5 bases, with 13 bases remaining between them. CDR3 length equals 15 residues. Germline values: CDR1 DFQATT, CDR2 SNEGSKA (reference sequence). CDR3 nucleotides: TGCAGTGCTAGAGATCTGGCTGGAGGGACCGGGGAGCTGTTTTTT. Residues: CSARDLAGGTGELFF.

The CDR3: CASSQRPGTLQQYF. The CDR3 DNA reads TGTGCCAGCAGCCAGCGACCCGGGACTCTTCAGCAGTACTTC. The chain uses TRBV7-9 and TRBJ2-7, with D possibly TRBD2 on 6 matching bases. The CDR3 is 14 residues long. Germline V gene data show CDR1 as SEHNR and CDR2 as FQNEAQ (reference sequence). The V and J ends lost 5 bases and 8 bases respectively, with 19 bases between them.

DNA for the CDR3: TGCAGTGCAAATTCCCGTTCAGGGGGCGGTGGCTACACCTTC. Its protein is CSANSRSGGGGYTF. The chain links TRBV20-1 to TRBJ1-2; TRBD1 agrees at 8 bases. J was trimmed by 7 bases and V by 6 bases; bases with no gene match: 13. CDR1 and CDR2 from the germline V gene are DFQATT and SNEGSKA (reference sequence). The length of the CDR3 is 14 residues.

This clonotype was seen more than once but under ten times. The J gene is TRBJ2-5, the V gene TRBV12-3 or TRBV12-4; the match to TRBD2 covers 12 bases. After removal of 5 bases from V and 2 bases from J, the junction contained 0 bases not matched to a gene. CDR3 length: 14 residues. The CDR3, as DNA: TGTGCCAGCAGTACTAGCGGGGGGCAAGAGACCCAGTACTTC. Residues: CASSTSGGQETQYF.

The chain links TRBV7-9 to TRBJ2-3, with TRBD2 as a possible D gene (6 bases). The CDR3 has 11 residues. Looked up from germline, CDR1 is SEHNR and CDR2 is FQNEAQ (reference sequence). The chain's CDR3 is CVAGRQDTQYF. CDR3 DNA: TGTGTTGCGGGACGTCAAGATACGCAGTATTTT. Together with reference TRBV7-9 and TRBJ2-3, the CDR3 gives the full variable domain: DTGVSQNPRHKITKRGQNVTFRCDPISEHNRLYWYRQTLGQGPEFLTYFQNEAQLEKSRLLSDRFSAERPKGSFSTLEIQRTEQGDSAMYLCVAGRQDTQYFGPGTRLTVL.

In its sample, this clonotype was seen a few times. The chain is built from TRBV7-2 and TRBJ2-1; a possible D gene is TRBD1 (6 bases). Germline V CDR1 and CDR2: SGHTA, FQGNSA. The CDR3 consists of 16 residues. Trimming stripped 2 bases from V and 6 bases from J, with 17 bases between. This CDR3 is CASSLYGRGGLNEQFF. The CDR3 bases are TGTGCCAGCAGCTTATATGGCAGAGGGGGTCTCAATGAGCAGTTCTTC.

V usage is TRBV9 and J usage is TRBJ2-7; no clear D gene. CDR1 and CDR2 (germline): SGDLS, YYNGEE. This CDR3 spans 14 amino acids. Trimming stripped 4 bases from V and 5 bases from J, with 16 bases between. The CDR3 region is CASSPHRPQDEQYF. The CDR3 DNA is TGTGCCAGCAGCCCTCATCGGCCCCAGGACGAGCAGTACTTC.

The chain carries TRBV10-3 and TRBJ2-4, with 8 positions matching TRBD2. After removal of 10 bases from V and 8 bases from J, the junction contained 13 bases not matched to a gene. The CDR3 spans 14 residues. The germline CDR1 and CDR2 sequences are ENHRY and SYGVKD. In nucleotides, the CDR3 is TGTGCCAGAAAGCTCGCGGGGGGCAGGGACATTCAGTACTTC. Its protein product is CARKLAGGRDIQYF.

The V gene is TRBV12-3 or TRBV12-4, the J gene TRBJ2-2; D perhaps matches TRBD1 (5 bases). The CDR3 runs to 12 residues. Trimming took 4 bases from V and 8 from J, leaving 8 bases between them. The CDR3 here is CASSSNRGELFF. CDR3 coding DNA: TGTGCCAGCAGTTCAAACAGGGGGGAGCTGTTTTTT.

This clonotype was found many times. The V and J genes are TRBV12-3 or TRBV12-4 and TRBJ1-5; D uncertain. Between the trimmed V and J ends, which lost 1 base and 7 bases, there was a span of 8 bases. This CDR3 spans 13 amino acids. CDR3 sequence (DNA): TGTGCCAGCAGTTTAGGCAGGTCCCAGCCCCAGCATTTT. Translating it yields CASSLGRSQPQHF.

The chain joins TRBV20-1 to TRBJ2-5, with 7 bases that match TRBD2. The V gene's germline CDR1 is DFQATT and CDR2 SNEGSKA (reference sequence). V lost 5 bases and J lost 3; bases outside the gene matches: 6. This CDR3 is built from 13 residues. The CDR3 loop reads CSALLADKETQYF. For the CDR3, the DNA is TGCAGTGCTCTTCTAGCGGACAAAGAGACCCAGTACTTC.

The rearrangement links TRBV4-3 to TRBJ2-7, with D maybe TRBD1 (7 bases). Trimming left V 0 bases short and J 3 bases short, with 21 bases between. CDR1 and CDR2 from the germline V gene are LGHNA and YSLEER. The CDR3 is made up of 18 amino acids. The CDR3 region is CASSQDLSRGVQGYEQYF. The DNA for the CDR3 is TGCGCCAGCAGCCAAGATTTGAGCAGGGGGGTTCAAGGCTACGAGCAGTACTTC.

This clonotype was observed a few times. This rearrangement joins TRBV2 to TRBJ2-1, with D uncertain. There are 11 residues in the CDR3. V was pared by 7 bases and J by 7 bases, with 8 bases between. The germline CDR1 and CDR2 sequences are SNHLY and FYNNEI. The CDR3 DNA reads TGTGCCAGCACTATCCGGAATGAGCAGTTCTTC. It yields the protein CASTIRNEQFF.

The chain is built from TRBV6-1 and TRBJ1-3; perhaps TRBD1 as D (6 bases). This CDR3 contains 15 residues. Trimming removed 5 bases from V and 0 bases from J, with 11 bases in between. Per germline, CDR1 MNHNS and CDR2 SASEGT. CDR3 nucleotide sequence: TGTGCCAGCAGTCGGGACACCCACTCTGGAAACACCATATATTTT. Its protein is CASSRDTHSGNTIYF.

This chain links TRBV4-3 with TRBJ1-1; no clear D gene. The CDR3 runs 13 residues. V shed 4 bases and J shed 1 base, with 7 bases lying between them. CDR1 is LGHNA and CDR2 is YSLEER in the germline V gene. The CDR3 reads CASSPVSNTEAFF. In DNA, the CDR3 is TGCGCCAGCAGCCCGGTTTCGAACACTGAAGCTTTCTTT.